The present T cell receptor (beta chain) was sequenced within a study of beta chain features in type 1 diabetes. Trimming took 0 bases from V and 0 from J, leaving 6 bases between them. Per germline, CDR1 SGDLS and CDR2 YYNGEE. This CDR3 is 15 amino acids long. Study-wide results and caveats: All four CD4+ subsets of Type 1 diabetes patients contained TCRB CDR3s that were moderately but significantly shorter.

Expressed TCRB transcripts were sequenced because the isolated RNA had all been reverse transcribed beforehand. Profiled with immunoSEQ multiplex PCR; TCRdb holds only in-frame clones, not every one. The sample holds about 650,000 clones, around 12% seen once. A note on this clone: Antigen: not known.

V usage is TRBV9 and J usage is TRBJ2-2; D ambiguous. This TCR came from a man aged 25-40 years with type 1 diabetes. Sequencing used naive CD4+ T cells from blood. CDR3 bases: TGTGCCAGCAGCGTAGAGGCCACGAACACCGGGGAGCTGTTTTTT. Protein: CASSVEATNTGELFF.